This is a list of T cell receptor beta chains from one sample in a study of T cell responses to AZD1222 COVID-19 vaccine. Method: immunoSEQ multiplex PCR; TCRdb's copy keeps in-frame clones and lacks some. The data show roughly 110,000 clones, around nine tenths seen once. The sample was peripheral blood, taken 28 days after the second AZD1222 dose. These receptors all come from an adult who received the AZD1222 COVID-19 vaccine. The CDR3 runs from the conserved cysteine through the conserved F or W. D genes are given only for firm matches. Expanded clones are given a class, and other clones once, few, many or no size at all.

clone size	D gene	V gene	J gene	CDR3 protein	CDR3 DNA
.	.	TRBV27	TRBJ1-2	CASSSRGALYGYTF	TGTGCCAGCAGTTCCCGGGGCGCCCTCTATGGCTACACCTTC
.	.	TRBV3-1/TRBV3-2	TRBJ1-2	CASSQEPTYGYTF	TGTGCCAGCAGCCAAGAGCCTACCTATGGCTACACCTTC
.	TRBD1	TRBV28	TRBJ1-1	CASSLLQGDTEAFF	TGTGCCAGCAGTTTATTACAGGGGGACACTGAAGCTTTCTTT
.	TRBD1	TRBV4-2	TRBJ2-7	CASSPTGISYEQYF	TGTGCCAGCAGCCCGACAGGGATCTCCTACGAGCAGTACTTC
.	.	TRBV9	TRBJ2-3	CASSVLPQGSVADTQYF	TGTGCCAGCAGCGTCCTTCCCCAGGGAAGTGTCGCAGATACGCAGTATTTT
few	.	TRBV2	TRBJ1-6	CASSERQYNSPLHF	TGTGCCAGCAGTGAAAGACAATATAATTCACCCCTCCACTTT
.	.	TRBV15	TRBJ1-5	CATSGGGSQVVQPQHF	TGTGCCACCAGCGGTGGGGGGTCTCAAGTGGTTCAGCCCCAGCATTTT
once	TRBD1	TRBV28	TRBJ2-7	CASNPTGHYEQYF	TGTGCCAGCAACCCGACAGGGCACTACGAGCAGTACTTC
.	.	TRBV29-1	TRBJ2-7	CSVTDLRDTSYEQYF	TGCAGCGTAACCGACCTCCGGGACACTTCCTACGAGCAGTACTTC
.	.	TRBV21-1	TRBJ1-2	CASSKGDRYDYGYTF	TGTGCCAGCAGCAAAGGGGACCGATATGACTATGGCTACACCTTC
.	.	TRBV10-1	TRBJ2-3	CASSGHRSDTQYF	TGCGCCAGCAGTGGACATCGTTCAGATACGCAGTATTTT
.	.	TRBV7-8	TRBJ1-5	CASSHRLNQGNQPQHF	TGTGCCAGCAGCCACCGTTTAAATCAGGGCAATCAGCCCCAGCATTTT
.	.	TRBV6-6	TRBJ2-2	CASSYSTAAGELFF	TGTGCCAGCAGTTACTCTACGGCAGCCGGGGAGCTGTTTTTT
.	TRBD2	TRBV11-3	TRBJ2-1	CASSLGTSTHNEQFF	TGTGCCAGCAGCTTAGGGACTAGCACCCACAATGAGCAGTTCTTC
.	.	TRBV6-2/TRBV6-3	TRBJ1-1	CASSYQAGPTEAFF	TGTGCCAGCAGTTACCAGGCAGGTCCCACTGAAGCTTTCTTT
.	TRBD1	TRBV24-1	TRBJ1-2	CATSSGGYGYTF	TGTGCCACCAGCTCAGGGGGCTATGGCTACACCTTC
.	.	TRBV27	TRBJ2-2	CASSLSFQNTGELFF	TGTGCCAGCAGTTTATCGTTCCAGAACACCGGGGAGCTGTTTTTT
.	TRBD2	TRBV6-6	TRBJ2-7	CASSKRGDSYEQYF	TGTGCCAGCAGCAAGCGGGGGGACTCCTACGAGCAGTACTTC
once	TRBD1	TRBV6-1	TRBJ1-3	CASSGQGARWGSGNTIYF	TGTGCCAGCAGTGGACAGGGGGCCCGGTGGGGCTCTGGAAACACCATATATTTT
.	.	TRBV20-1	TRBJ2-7	CSANRQDEQYF	TGCAGTGCTAACCGTCAGGACGAGCAGTACTTC
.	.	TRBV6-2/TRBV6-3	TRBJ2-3	CASSYSQRGTDTQYF	TGTGCCAGCAGTTACTCGCAGAGGGGTACAGATACGCAGTATTTT
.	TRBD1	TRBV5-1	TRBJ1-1	CASSLQGQKLEAFF	TGCGCCAGCAGCCTGCAGGGACAGAAACTAGAAGCTTTCTTT
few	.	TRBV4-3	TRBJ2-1	CASSQIDYQGNEQFF	TGCGCCAGCAGCCAGATTGACTACCAAGGCAATGAGCAGTTCTTC
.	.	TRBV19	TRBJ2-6	CASSQGHGANVLTF	TGTGCCAGTAGCCAGGGGCATGGGGCCAACGTCCTGACTTTC
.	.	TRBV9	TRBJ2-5	CASSVGGGKQETQYF	TGTGCCAGCAGCGTAGGAGGGGGAAAACAAGAGACCCAGTACTTC
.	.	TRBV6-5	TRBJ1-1	CASSPTGGVTEAFF	TGTGCCAGCAGTCCTACCGGTGGGGTCACTGAAGCTTTCTTT
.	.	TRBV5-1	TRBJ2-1	CASSLPLERFYNEQFF	TGCGCCAGCAGCTTGCCGCTAGAGCGGTTCTACAATGAGCAGTTCTTC
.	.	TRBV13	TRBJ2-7	CASSLFTTNEQYF	TGTGCCAGCAGCTTATTCACGACGAACGAGCAGTACTTC